The 14 T cell receptor beta chains below all came from one sample that was sequenced in a study of shared clonotypes between healthy human individuals. Positively selected for CCR7, the CD45RO-negative cells used as naive CD8 cells excluded terminally differentiated effector memory CD45RA+ cells. Only in-frame clones appear in the TCRdb table, and some are missing; sequencing was by immunoSEQ multiplex PCR. The sample holds more than 2 million clones, roughly 94% seen once. The sample taken for sequencing was naive CD8+ T cells sorted from blood. These receptors were collected from a man younger than 35 in good health.

The chain uses TRBV5-1 and TRBJ2-3; possibly TRBD2 for D (6 bases). Germline V gives CDR1 SGHRS, CDR2 YFSETQ. The ends were cut back, 5 bases at V and 2 bases at J, with 18 bases in the middle. The CDR3 consists of 16 residues. CDR3 DNA: TGCGCCAGCAGTCTGGGAACGGGAGCGACCACAGATACGCAGTATTTT. It encodes CASSLGTGATTDTQYF.

J is TRBJ2-7 and V is TRBV13; no firm D call. The V end was cut by 5 bases, the J end by 3 bases, with 14 bases between. The CDR3 has 14 residues. Germline V CDR1 and CDR2: PRHDT, FYEKMQ (reference sequence). The CDR3 protein is CASSRLGSFYEQYF. The CDR3 coding sequence is TGTGCCAGCAGCCGACTTGGTAGCTTCTACGAGCAGTACTTC.

The chain joins TRBV4-1 to TRBJ1-1; a weak D match, TRBD1 (6 bases). The germline V gene has CDR1 MGHRA and CDR2 YSYEKL. Trimming shortened V by 3 bases and J by 3 bases, and 11 bases separated the two germline ends. The CDR3 covers 14 residues. As DNA, the CDR3 is TGCGCCAGCAGCCATATGCGACAGGACACTGAAGCTTTCTTT. It translates to CASSHMRQDTEAFF.

The chain joins TRBV7-2 to TRBJ2-7, with 10 bases aligning to TRBD2. CDR1 and CDR2 from the germline V gene are SGHTA and FQGNSA. This CDR3 is 15 amino acids long. The ends lost 6 bases at V and 0 bases at J; junction bases unmatched: 5. DNA of the CDR3: TGTGCCAGCAGTAAGAAGCGGGAGGGCTCCTACGAGCAGTACTTC. Its protein is CASSKKREGSYEQYF.

This rearrangement joins TRBV6-5 to TRBJ2-7; tentative D call: TRBD1 (6 bases). Trimming cost V 4 bases and J 3 bases, with 13 bases left between them. This CDR3 is 14 amino acids long. CDR1 and CDR2 (germline): MNHEY, SVGAGI. The CDR3 region is CASSSLTGYYEQYF. The CDR3 DNA reads as TGTGCCAGCAGTTCCCTGACAGGATACTACGAGCAGTACTTC.

This chain uses TRBV5-6 with TRBJ1-6; 10 nucleotides agree with TRBD1. V was pared by 4 bases and J by 10 bases, with 11 bases of the junction left unmatched. This CDR3 has 16 residues. CDR1 SGHDT and CDR2 YYEEEE come from the germline V gene. In nucleotides, the CDR3 is TGTGCCAGCAGCCCTCAGACAGGGGGCTTGGGATCACCCCTCCACTTT. Its protein product is CASSPQTGGLGSPLHF.

The rearrangement joins TRBV7-6 to TRBJ1-2; D may be TRBD1 (6 bases). CDR1 is SGHVS, CDR2 FNYEAQ, per germline. The V end lost 1 base, the J end lost 3 bases, and 12 bases lay between the germline ends. The length of the CDR3 is 15 residues. In DNA, the CDR3 is TGTGCCAGCAGCTTAGTTACAGGGACCTACTATGGCTACACCTTC. Translating it yields CASSLVTGTYYGYTF. Using reference TRBV7-6 and TRBJ1-2 for the parts outside the CDR3, the full variable domain is GAGVSQSPRYKVTKRGQDVALRCDPISGHVSLYWYRQALGQGPEFLTYFNYEAQQDKSGLPNDRFSAERPEGSISTLTIQRTEQRDSAMYRCASSLVTGTYYGYTFGSGTRLTVV.

This chain uses TRBV30 with TRBJ1-1, with D perhaps matching TRBD1 (5 bases). Germline V gene data show CDR1 as GTSNPN and CDR2 as SVGIG (reference sequence). The germline V and J ends were trimmed by 7 bases and 2 bases, with 14 bases remaining between them. CDR3 length: 13 amino acids. In nucleotides, the CDR3 is TGTGCCTTCCAGGGCGCGGGAAACACTGAAGCTTTCTTT. This sequence encodes CAFQGAGNTEAFF.

This sequence joins TRBV30 and TRBJ2-7, with 8 positions matching TRBD1. CDR3 length: 13 amino acids. The V gene's germline CDR1 is GTSNPN and CDR2 SVGIG (reference sequence). The V and J ends lost 7 bases and 1 base, in that order; junction bases with no gene match: 6. CDR3 protein: CASDRGPSYEQYF. The DNA for the CDR3 is TGTGCCTCAGACAGGGGCCCTTCCTACGAGCAGTACTTC. Looking up the rest from reference TRBV30 and TRBJ2-7 gives the full variable domain: SQTIHQWPATLVQPVGSPLSLECTVEGTSNPNLYWYRQAAGRGLQLLFYSVGIGQISSEVPQNLSASRPQDRQFILSSKKLLLSDSGFYLCASDRGPSYEQYFGPGTRLTVT.

Note on this clone: The same CDR3 is also encoded by other DNA sequences in this sample. This sequence joins TRBV27 and TRBJ2-1; no clear D. Trimming removed 3 bases from V and 7 bases from J, with 4 bases in between. The CDR3 has 11 amino acids. Germline lookup yields CDR1 MNHEY and CDR2 SMNVEV (reference sequence). CDR3 bases: TGTGCCAGCAGTTTCGGAAATGAGCAGTTCTTC. Translating gives CASSFGNEQFF.

The chain joins TRBV6-4 to TRBJ2-7; D may be TRBD1 (7 bases). The CDR3 contains 17 residues. V was shortened by 0 bases and J by 0 bases, with 15 bases between the two germline ends. Germline loops: CDR1 MRHNA, CDR2 SNTAGT. The CDR3 reads CASSDSFPGGLSYEQYF. In DNA, the CDR3 is TGTGCCAGCAGTGACTCGTTTCCAGGGGGGCTCTCCTACGAGCAGTACTTC.

V gene TRBV5-6 combines with J gene TRBJ2-4, with D perhaps TRBD2 (6 bases). V was trimmed by 4 bases and J by 8 bases, leaving 16 bases between them. This CDR3 is built from 14 residues. Germline V gene lookup returns CDR1 SGHDT and CDR2 YYEEEE. In DNA, the CDR3 is TGTGCCAGCAGCGCGGGACTCCCCGGGGACATTCAGTACTTC. Its protein product is CASSAGLPGDIQYF.

The J gene is TRBJ1-1, the V gene TRBV5-1; the match to TRBD1 covers 10 bases. Germline lookup yields CDR1 SGHRS and CDR2 YFSETQ. The CDR3 totals 15 residues. The V segment lost 6 bases and the J segment 1 base; nucleotides outside the gene matches: 6. The CDR3: CASTRDRGSNTEAFF. The CDR3 region has the DNA TGCGCCAGCACCCGGGACAGGGGATCGAACACTGAAGCTTTCTTT.

The J gene is TRBJ1-1, the V gene TRBV5-6; D not certain. This CDR3 comprises 13 residues. Trimming shortened V by 3 bases and J by 11 bases, and 17 bases separated the two germline ends. Germline lookup yields CDR1 SGHDT and CDR2 YYEEEE. The CDR3 reads CASSYAPTGTAFF. For the CDR3, the DNA is TGTGCCAGCAGCTATGCCCCAACGGGTACGGCTTTCTTT.